Detailed here is one T cell receptor beta chain. The data are from a study of T cells in Graves' hyperthyroidism and ophthalmopathy. There were TCR beta CDR3 regions amplified from RNA transcripts. Primed by the HTBI set, a first-round RT-PCR was run on the TCR CDR3. TCRdb ran MiXCR on the multiplex PCR reads and lists one entry per CDR3 protein. Of 600,000 to 900,000 distinct CDR3 sequences in the sample, about a sixth were seen once. The CDR3 is made up of 16 amino acids. The V and J ends lost 6 bases and 3 bases respectively, with 17 bases between them. CDR1 is LNHDA and CDR2 is SQIVND in the germline V gene (reference sequence).

This sequence was found in a man between 18 and 29 years old with Graves' hyperthyroidism. V and J are TRBV19 and TRBJ2-2; D ambiguous. Sequenced input: blood. The CDR3 DNA sequence: TGTGCCAGTAGGCTAAGGGCATGGGTGGACACCGGGGAGCTGTTTTTT. Amino acid sequence: CASRLRAWVDTGELFF. The full variable domain, rest sourced from reference TRBV19 and TRBJ2-2, is DGGITQSPKYLFRKEGQNVTLSCEQNLNHDAMYWYRQDPGQGLRLIYYSQIVNDFQKGDIAEGYSVSREKKESFPLTVTSAQKNPTAFYLCASRLRAWVDTGELFFGEGSRLTVL.